The rows below give T cell receptor beta chains drawn from one sample of a study of Ad26.COV2.S vaccination and SARS-CoV-2 variants. Profiled with immunoSEQ multiplex PCR; TCRdb holds only in-frame clones, not every one. The repertoire holds hundreds of thousands of clones, 89% seen once, with 2.5% to 3% in the top ten. Sample: peripheral blood, taken in a trial of Ad26.COV2.S vaccine versus placebo. The receptors derive from a person aged 18-65 years who received the Ad26.COV2.S COVID-19 vaccine or a placebo. Each CDR3 is given with its conserved first and last residue. Fields, in order: clone size, J gene, V gene, D gene, CDR3 protein, CDR3 DNA. D genes are given only for firm matches. The listing skips clone size in some rows; elsewhere it reads once, few, many or a size class.

>-|TRBJ1-6|TRBV15|-
CATSQDKGSPLHF
TGTGCCACCAGCCAAGATAAGGGTTCACCCCTCCACTTT
>-|TRBJ1-6|TRBV18|-
CASSTTMAGRPYNSPLHF
TGTGCCAGCTCCACCACGATGGCAGGGAGACCCTATAATTCACCCCTCCACTTT
>-|TRBJ2-7|TRBV18|-
CASSPLSGLTYEQYF
TGTGCCAGCTCACCACTTTCAGGGTTAACCTACGAGCAGTACTTC
>-|TRBJ1-3|TRBV28|TRBD1
CASRAGGYLSGNTIYF
TGTGCCAGCAGGGCAGGGGGGTACCTCTCTGGAAACACCATATATTTT
>-|TRBJ1-6|TRBV6-1|-
CASSYGRNYNSPLHF
TGTGCCAGCAGCTATGGACGGAACTATAATTCACCCCTCCACTTT
>-|TRBJ1-1|TRBV6-5|-
CASYEGLKAFF
TGTGCCAGCTATGAGGGGTTGAAAGCTTTCTTT
>once|TRBJ1-1|TRBV4-2|-
CASSQVAGEGWTEAFF
TGTGCCAGCAGCCAAGTAGCAGGGGAGGGTTGGACTGAAGCTTTCTTT
>-|TRBJ2-1|TRBV4-2|TRBD2
CASSPLDSGEDNEQFF
TGTGCCAGCAGCCCCCTTGATAGCGGGGAGGACAATGAGCAGTTCTTC
>-|TRBJ2-5|TRBV5-1|TRBD1
CASSPQGARLETQYF
TGCGCCAGCAGTCCTCAGGGGGCCCGGTTAGAGACCCAGTACTTC
>-|TRBJ2-2|TRBV5-1|-
CASSLGGTTGELFF
TGCGCCAGCAGCTTGGGGGGGACCACCGGGGAGCTGTTTTTT
>few|TRBJ1-6|TRBV2|TRBD1
CASSPGQSNSPLHF
TGTGCCAGCAGCCCGGGACAGTCTAATTCACCCCTCCACTTT
>-|TRBJ1-3|TRBV5-5|-
CASRSSWGENTIYF
TGTGCCAGCCGCTCGTCTTGGGGGGAAAACACCATATATTTT
>-|TRBJ1-2|TRBV7-3|TRBD1
CASSLGQDYGYTF
TGTGCCAGCAGCTTAGGACAGGACTATGGCTACACCTTC
>-|TRBJ1-5|TRBV9|TRBD1
CASSAGQGDNQPQHF
TGTGCCAGCAGCGCGGGACAGGGGGACAATCAGCCCCAGCATTTT
>-|TRBJ1-2|TRBV19|-
CASSQGPYGYTF
TGTGCCAGTAGCCAGGGGCCCTATGGCTACACCTTC
>-|TRBJ1-3|TRBV4-3|-
CASSSQGNIGNTIYF
TGCGCCAGCAGCTCCCAGGGGAACATCGGAAACACCATATATTTT
>-|TRBJ2-7|TRBV5-1|-
CASSLAPDASYEQYF
TGCGCCAGCAGCTTGGCACCGGACGCCTCCTACGAGCAGTACTTC
>-|TRBJ1-4|TRBV7-2|-
CASSFNRGEKLFF
TGTGCCAGCAGCTTTAACCGAGGGGAAAAACTGTTTTTT
>-|TRBJ1-1|TRBV5-6|-
CASTLGLMNTEAFF
TGTGCCAGCACCTTGGGGCTCATGAACACTGAAGCTTTCTTT
>-|TRBJ2-1|TRBV6-5|-
CASSLPGTAIQFF
TGTGCCAGCAGTTTACCCGGGACCGCCATCCAGTTCTTC
>-|TRBJ2-5|TRBV7-9|TRBD2
CASSFGTSGRPHQETQYF
TGTGCCAGCAGCTTCGGGACTAGCGGAAGACCCCACCAAGAGACCCAGTACTTC
>-|TRBJ1-2|TRBV6-5|-
CASSYLRGKYYGYTF
TGTGCCAGCAGTTACCTGAGAGGAAAGTACTATGGCTACACCTTC
>-|TRBJ2-7|TRBV28|-
CASSRGRENEQYF
TGTGCCAGCAGCCGGGGGCGAGAGAACGAGCAGTACTTC
>once|TRBJ2-5|TRBV4-2|-
CASSQRVGTVQTQYF
TGTGCCAGCAGCCAACGAGTAGGAACAGTACAGACCCAGTACTTC
>-|TRBJ2-7|TRBV5-5|-
CASSLGQARYEQYF
TGTGCCAGCAGCTTGGGACAGGCGAGGTACGAGCAGTACTTC
>-|TRBJ2-1|TRBV4-1|TRBD2
CASSQVDLGLAGVNEQFF
TGCGCCAGCAGCCAGGTTGATTTGGGACTAGCGGGAGTCAATGAGCAGTTCTTC
>-|TRBJ2-1|TRBV5-1|TRBD1
CASSLRTGNEQFF
TGCGCCAGCAGCTTAAGGACAGGGAATGAGCAGTTCTTC
>many|TRBJ2-1|TRBV2|TRBD1
CASSEIQQGGNEQFF
TGTGCCAGCAGTGAGATCCAACAGGGGGGCAATGAGCAGTTCTTC
>-|TRBJ1-2|TRBV5-8|TRBD1
CASSPRTGDPHTF
TGTGCCAGCAGCCCGAGGACAGGGGATCCCCACACCTTC
>-|TRBJ2-7|TRBV18|-
CASSLDRNAYEQYF
TGTGCCAGCTCACTCGACAGAAACGCCTACGAGCAGTACTTC
>-|TRBJ1-3|TRBV7-9|-
CASRPGSSGNTIYF
TGTGCCAGCAGGCCGGGAAGCTCTGGAAACACCATATATTTT
>-|TRBJ1-5|TRBV6-5|-
CASSYSGGEGQPQHF
TGTGCCAGCAGTTACTCGGGGGGCGAGGGTCAGCCCCAGCATTTT
>-|TRBJ2-1|TRBV30|-
CAWSLSPNYNEQFF
TGTGCCTGGAGTCTGTCCCCCAACTACAATGAGCAGTTCTTC
>few|TRBJ1-1|TRBV4-3|-
CASSQQGGAPEAFF
TGCGCCAGCAGCCAACAAGGGGGGGCGCCTGAAGCTTTCTTT
>once|TRBJ1-1|TRBV5-5|-
CASSPIAENTEAFF
TGTGCCAGCAGCCCTATTGCAGAGAACACTGAAGCTTTCTTT
>-|TRBJ1-4|TRBV4-2|-
CASSHGGREKLFF
TGTGCCAGCAGCCACGGAGGCCGGGAAAAACTGTTTTTT
>once|TRBJ1-1|TRBV5-1|-
CASSLEGILNTEAFF
TGCGCCAGCAGCTTGGAGGGGATCTTAAACACTGAAGCTTTCTTT
>-|TRBJ2-5|TRBV5-4|TRBD2
CASTEAGGQETQYF
TGTGCCAGCACGGAAGCGGGGGGGCAAGAGACCCAGTACTTC
>-|TRBJ1-3|TRBV7-9|-
CASSRGTLSSGNTIYF
TGTGCCAGCAGCCGGGGGACTCTGAGCTCTGGAAACACCATATATTTT
>once|TRBJ1-2|TRBV19|-
CASSTVRGYGYTF
TGTGCCAGTAGTACCGTCCGGGGCTATGGCTACACCTTC
>-|TRBJ2-1|TRBV7-2|-
CASSPSLERGEQFF
TGTGCCAGCAGCCCCTCCCTAGAACGGGGGGAGCAGTTCTTC
>few|TRBJ2-3|TRBV7-9|-
CASSFTDTQYF
TGTGCCAGCAGCTTCACAGATACGCAGTATTTT
>-|TRBJ1-2|TRBV2|-
CASSVLGGGGYTF
TGTGCCAGCAGTGTGTTGGGGGGCGGAGGCTACACCTTC
>-|TRBJ2-2|TRBV24-1|TRBD1
CATSDFLGQGAGELFF
TGTGCCACCAGTGATTTTTTGGGACAGGGGGCCGGGGAGCTGTTTTTT